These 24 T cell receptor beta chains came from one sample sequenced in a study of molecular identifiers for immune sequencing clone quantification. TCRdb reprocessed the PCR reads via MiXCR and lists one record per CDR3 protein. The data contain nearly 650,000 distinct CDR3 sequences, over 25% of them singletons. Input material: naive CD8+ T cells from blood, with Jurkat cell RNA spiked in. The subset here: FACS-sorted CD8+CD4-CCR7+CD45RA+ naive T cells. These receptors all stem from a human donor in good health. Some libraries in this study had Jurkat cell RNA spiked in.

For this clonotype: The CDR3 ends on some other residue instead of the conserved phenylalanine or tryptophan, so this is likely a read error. CDR3 sequence reads: CSVEGLAKEKTQYI. The DNA of the CDR3 is TGCAGCGTGGAGGGACTAGCGAAAGAAAAGACCCAGTACATC. The chain joins TRBV29-1 to TRBJ2-5; 10 positions agree with TRBD2. This CDR3 is built from 14 residues. Per germline, CDR1 SQVTM and CDR2 ANQGSEA. J was trimmed by 6 bases and V by 6 bases; bases with no gene match: 10.

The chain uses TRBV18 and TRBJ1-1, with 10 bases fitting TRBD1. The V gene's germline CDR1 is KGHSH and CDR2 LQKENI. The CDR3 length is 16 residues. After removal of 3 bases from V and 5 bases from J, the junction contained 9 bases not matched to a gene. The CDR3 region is CASSPLPDRGLTEAFF. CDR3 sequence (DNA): TGTGCCAGCTCACCTTTACCTGACAGGGGGCTGACTGAAGCTTTCTTT.

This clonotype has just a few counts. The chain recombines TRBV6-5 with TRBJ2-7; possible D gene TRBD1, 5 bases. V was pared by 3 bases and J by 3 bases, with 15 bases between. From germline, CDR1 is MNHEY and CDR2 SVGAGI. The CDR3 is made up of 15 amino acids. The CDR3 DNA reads TGTGCCAGCAGTTATCGACAGAGACGGCACTACGAGCAGTACTTC. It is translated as CASSYRQRRHYEQYF.

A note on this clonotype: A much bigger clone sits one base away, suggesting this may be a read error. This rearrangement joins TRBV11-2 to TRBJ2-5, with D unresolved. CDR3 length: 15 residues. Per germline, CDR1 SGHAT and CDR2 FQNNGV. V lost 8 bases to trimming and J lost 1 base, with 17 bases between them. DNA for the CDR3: TGTGCCAGCGGTCGCCCCGGCGCTCTCCAAGAGACCCAGTACTTC. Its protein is CASGRPGALQETQYF.

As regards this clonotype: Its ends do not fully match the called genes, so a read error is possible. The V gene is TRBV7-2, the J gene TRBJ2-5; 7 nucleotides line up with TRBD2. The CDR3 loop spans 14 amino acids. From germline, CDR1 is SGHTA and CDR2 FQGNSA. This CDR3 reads CASRFPGLAETLYF. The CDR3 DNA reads TGTGCCAGCAGATTTCCTGGGCTAGCGGAGACCCTGTACTTC.

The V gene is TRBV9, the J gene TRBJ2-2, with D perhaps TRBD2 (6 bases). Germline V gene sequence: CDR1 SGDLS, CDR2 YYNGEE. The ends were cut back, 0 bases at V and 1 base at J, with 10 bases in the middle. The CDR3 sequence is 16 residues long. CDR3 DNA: TGTGCCAGCAGCGTAGGAGGCGGGGAGAACACCGGGGAGCTGTTTTTT. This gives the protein CASSVGGGENTGELFF.

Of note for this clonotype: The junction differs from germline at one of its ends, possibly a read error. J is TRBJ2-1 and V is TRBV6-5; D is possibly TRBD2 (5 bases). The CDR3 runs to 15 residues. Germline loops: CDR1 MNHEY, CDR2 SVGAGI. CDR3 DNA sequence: TGTGCCAGCAGGCCTCAAGCGGACCCTGGGAATGTGCAGTTCTTC. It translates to CASRPQADPGNVQFF.

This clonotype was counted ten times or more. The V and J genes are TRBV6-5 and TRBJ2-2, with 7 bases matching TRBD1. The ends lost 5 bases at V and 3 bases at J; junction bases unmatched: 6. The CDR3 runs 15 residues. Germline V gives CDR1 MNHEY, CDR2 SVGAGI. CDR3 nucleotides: TGTGCCAGCAGTCCCGAGACAGGGTACACCGGGGAGCTGTTTTTT. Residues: CASSPETGYTGELFF.

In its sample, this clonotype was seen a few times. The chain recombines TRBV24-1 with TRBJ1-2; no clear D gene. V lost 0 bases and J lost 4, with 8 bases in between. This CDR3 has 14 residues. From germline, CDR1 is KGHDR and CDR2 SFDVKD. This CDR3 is CATSDLGEGYGYTF. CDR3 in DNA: TGTGCCACCAGTGATTTGGGAGAGGGCTATGGCTACACCTTC.

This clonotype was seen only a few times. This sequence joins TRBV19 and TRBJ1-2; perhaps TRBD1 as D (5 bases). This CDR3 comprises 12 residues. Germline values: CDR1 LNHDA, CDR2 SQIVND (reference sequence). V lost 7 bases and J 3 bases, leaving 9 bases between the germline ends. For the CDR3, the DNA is TGTGCCAGTAATAGAGGGGACTATGGCTACACCTTC. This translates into CASNRGDYGYTF.

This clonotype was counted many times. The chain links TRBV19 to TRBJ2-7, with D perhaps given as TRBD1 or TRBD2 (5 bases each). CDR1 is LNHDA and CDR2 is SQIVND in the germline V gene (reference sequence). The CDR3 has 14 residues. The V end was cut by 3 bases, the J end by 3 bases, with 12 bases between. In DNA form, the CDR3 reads TGTGCCAGTAGTATCGGTGCAGGGAGCTACGAGCAGTACTTC. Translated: CASSIGAGSYEQYF.

The CDR3 DNA sequence: TGCAGTGCTAGTCCCCCGGAGGGGGGGGGGGGCACTGAAGCTTTCTTT. Amino acid sequence: CSASPPEGGGGTEAFF. J is TRBJ1-1 and V is TRBV20-1, with D tentatively TRBD1 (6 bases). The CDR3 is made up of 16 amino acids. The V end lost 3 bases, the J end lost 4 bases, and 21 bases lay between the germline ends. Looked up from germline, CDR1 is DFQATT and CDR2 is SNEGSKA (reference sequence).

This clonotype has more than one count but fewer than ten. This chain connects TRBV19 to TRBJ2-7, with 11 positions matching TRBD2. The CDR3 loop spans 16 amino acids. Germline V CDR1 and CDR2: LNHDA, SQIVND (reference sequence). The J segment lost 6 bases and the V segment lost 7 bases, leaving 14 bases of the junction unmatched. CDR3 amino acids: CASTPDGVSGRGEQYF. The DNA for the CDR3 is TGTGCCAGTACTCCAGACGGGGTTAGCGGGAGGGGCGAGCAGTACTTC.

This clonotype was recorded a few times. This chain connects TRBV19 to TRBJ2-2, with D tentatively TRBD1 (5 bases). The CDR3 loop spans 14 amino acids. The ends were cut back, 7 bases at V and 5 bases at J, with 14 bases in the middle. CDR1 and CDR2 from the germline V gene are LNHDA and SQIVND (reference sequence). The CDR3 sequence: CASMVTDLTGELFF. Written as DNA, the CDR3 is TGTGCCAGTATGGTGACAGATTTGACCGGGGAGCTGTTTTTT.

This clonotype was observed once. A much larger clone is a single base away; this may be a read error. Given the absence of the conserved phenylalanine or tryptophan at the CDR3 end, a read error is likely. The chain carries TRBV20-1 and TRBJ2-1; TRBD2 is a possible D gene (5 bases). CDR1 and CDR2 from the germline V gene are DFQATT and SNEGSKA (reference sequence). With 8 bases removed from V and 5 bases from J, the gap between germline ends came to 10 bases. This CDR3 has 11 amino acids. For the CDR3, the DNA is TGCAGTCCCCCGAGGGACAATGAGCAGTTCTCC. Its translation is CSPPRDNEQFS.

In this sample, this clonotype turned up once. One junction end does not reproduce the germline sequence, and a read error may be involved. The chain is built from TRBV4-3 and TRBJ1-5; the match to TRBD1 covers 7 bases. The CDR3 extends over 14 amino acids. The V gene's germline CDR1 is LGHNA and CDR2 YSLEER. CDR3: CARSRNTGDQPQHF. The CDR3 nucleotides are TGCGCCCGCAGCCGCAACACAGGGGATCAGCCCCAGCATTTT.

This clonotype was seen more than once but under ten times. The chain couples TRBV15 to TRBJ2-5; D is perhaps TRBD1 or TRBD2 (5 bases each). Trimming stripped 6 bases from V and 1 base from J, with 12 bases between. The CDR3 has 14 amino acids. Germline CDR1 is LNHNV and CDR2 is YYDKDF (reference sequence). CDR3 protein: CATRSGPRQETQYF. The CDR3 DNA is TGTGCCACCAGGTCGGGGCCCCGCCAAGAGACCCAGTACTTC.

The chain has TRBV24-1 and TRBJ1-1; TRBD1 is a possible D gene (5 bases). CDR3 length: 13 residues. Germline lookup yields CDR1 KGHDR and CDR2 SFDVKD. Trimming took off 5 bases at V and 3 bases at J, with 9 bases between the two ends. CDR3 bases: TGTGCCACCAGTGTGGGGACCCACACTGAAGCTTTCTTT. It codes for CATSVGTHTEAFF.

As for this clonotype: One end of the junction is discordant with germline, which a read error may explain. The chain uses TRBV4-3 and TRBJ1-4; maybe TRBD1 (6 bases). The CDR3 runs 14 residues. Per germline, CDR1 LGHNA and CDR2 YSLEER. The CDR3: CARSLDRTGEKLFF. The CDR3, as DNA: TGCGCCCGCAGCCTTGACAGGACGGGGGAAAAACTATTTTTT.

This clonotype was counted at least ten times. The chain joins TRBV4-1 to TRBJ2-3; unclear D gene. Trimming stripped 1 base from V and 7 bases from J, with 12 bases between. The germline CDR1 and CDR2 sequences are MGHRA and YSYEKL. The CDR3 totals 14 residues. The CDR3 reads CASSQGAGSNTQYF. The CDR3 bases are TGCGCCAGCAGCCAAGGGGCTGGCTCAAATACGCAGTATTTT.

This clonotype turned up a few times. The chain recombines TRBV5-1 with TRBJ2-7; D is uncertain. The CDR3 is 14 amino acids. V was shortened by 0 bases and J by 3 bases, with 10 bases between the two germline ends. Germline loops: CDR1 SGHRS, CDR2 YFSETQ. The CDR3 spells CASSLAEEIYEQYF. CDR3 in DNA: TGCGCCAGCAGCTTGGCCGAGGAGATCTACGAGCAGTACTTC.

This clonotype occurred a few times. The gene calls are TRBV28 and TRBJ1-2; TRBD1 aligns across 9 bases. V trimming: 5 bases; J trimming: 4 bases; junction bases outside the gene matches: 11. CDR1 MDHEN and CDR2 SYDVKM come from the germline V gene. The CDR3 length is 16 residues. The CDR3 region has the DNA TGTGCCAGCAGTCTTGCGGGGACAGGGTATTTCTATGGCTACACCTTC. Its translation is CASSLAGTGYFYGYTF.

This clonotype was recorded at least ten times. This CDR3 reads CASSQAGQPEQFF. The CDR3 region has the DNA TGCGCCAGCAGCCAGGCAGGGCAGCCAGAGCAGTTCTTC. The chain employs TRBV4-1 and TRBJ2-1; tentatively, D is TRBD1 (5 bases). CDR1 is MGHRA, CDR2 YSYEKL, per germline. The CDR3 covers 13 residues. Trimming removed 3 bases at V and 10 bases at J, with 13 bases between.

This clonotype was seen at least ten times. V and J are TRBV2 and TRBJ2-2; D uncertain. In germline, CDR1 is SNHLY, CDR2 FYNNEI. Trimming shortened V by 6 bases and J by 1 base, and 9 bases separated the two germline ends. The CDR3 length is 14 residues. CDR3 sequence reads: CASSPGQNTGELFF. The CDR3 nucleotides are TGTGCCAGCAGCCCCGGGCAGAACACCGGGGAGCTGTTTTTT.